Below, 13 T cell receptor beta chains from the same sample are listed, as sequenced in a study of beta chain features in type 1 diabetes (dated by TCRdb to between 2017 and 2018). Library preparation was by the immunoSEQ multiplex PCR assay. The High Capacity cDNA Reverse Transcription Kit was used to reverse transcribe all of the isolated RNA, meaning that expressed TCRB transcripts were what got sequenced. The table was pulled from immuneACCESS by TCRdb, which kept in-frame rearrangements only. Such tables lose some clones; where checked, under half of the loss comes from unresolved V genes, and the rest has no known cause. For this sample the table gives about 900,000 clones, of which 15% to 20% were detected only once. Around 0.02% of the sample is in the top ten clones. The sequenced sample was naive CD4+ T cells from blood. The cell subset or site label of this sample denotes: true naive CD4+ T cells. These receptor sequences come from a woman under 30 in good health.

This clone occurred many times. The V and J genes are TRBV21-1 and TRBJ2-1. TRBV21-1 is noted as a pseudogene. The CDR3 totals 14 residues. The CDR3 DNA follows: TGTGCCAGCCCAGGCCGGGACCACCACAATGAGCAGTTCTTC. Translation: CASPGRDHHNEQFF.

This chain connects TRBV10-2 to TRBJ1-2; the D is unclear. The CDR3 is 14 residues long. V was trimmed by 4 bases and J by 4 bases, leaving 13 bases between them. CDR1 is WSHSY and CDR2 is SAAADI in the germline V gene. As DNA, the CDR3 is TGCGCCAGCAGTGGGGGTACCAAAACCTATGGCTACACCTTC. Its protein product is CASSGGTKTYGYTF.

The chain is built from TRBV9 and TRBJ2-7; 8 bases fit TRBD2. This CDR3 is 14 amino acids long. Germline assignment: CDR1 SGDLS and CDR2 YYNGEE. The V segment lost 4 bases and the J segment 5 bases; nucleotides outside the gene matches: 8. CDR3 nucleotide sequence: TGTGCCAGCAGCCTTAGCGGGATTGAAAACGAGCAGTACTTC. Amino acid sequence: CASSLSGIENEQYF. The full variable domain, with the rest looked up from reference TRBV9 and TRBJ2-7, is DSGVTQTPKHLITATGQRVTLRCSPRSGDLSVYWYQQSLDQGLQFLIQYYNGEERAKGNILERFSAQQFPDLHSELNLSSLELGDSALYFCASSLSGIENEQYFGPGTRLTVT.

V usage is TRBV18 and J usage is TRBJ2-7; D possibly corresponds to TRBD1 (5 bases). The CDR3 is made up of 15 amino acids. The V gene lost 6 bases and the J gene lost 9 bases, with 24 bases spanning the gap. Germline lookup yields CDR1 KGHSH and CDR2 LQKENI. In nucleotides, the CDR3 is TGTGCCAGCTCCCCTCCAGGGATGACCTACGATGTGCAGTACTTC. This translates into CASSPPGMTYDVQYF. Variable domain in full (rest from reference TRBV18 and TRBJ2-7): NAGVMQNPRHLVRRRGQEARLRCSPMKGHSHVYWYRQLPEEGLKFMVYLQKENIIDESGMPKERFSAEFPKEGPSILRIQQVVRGDSAAYFCASSPPGMTYDVQYFGPGTRLTVT.

This clone appeared a few times. The V call is TRBV7-8, the J call TRBJ2-7; 9 nucleotides agree with TRBD2. Germline values: CDR1 SGHVS, CDR2 FQNEAQ. V lost 5 bases to trimming and J lost 2 bases; unmatched junction nucleotides: 19. The CDR3 length is 19 residues. CDR3 nucleotides: TGTGCCAGCAGCCCTGGCGCGGGGCTAGCGGGAAAAACAACCTACGAGCAGTACTTC. Protein: CASSPGAGLAGKTTYEQYF. The full variable domain, in which reference TRBV7-8 and TRBJ2-7 provide the parts outside the CDR3, is GAGVSQSPRYKVAKRGQDVALRCDPISGHVSLFWYQQALGQGPEFLTYFQNEAQLDKSGLPSDRFFAERPEGSVSTLKIQRTQQEDSAVYLCASSPGAGLAGKTTYEQYFGPGTRLTVT.

The chain couples TRBV7-2 to TRBJ1-4; TRBD1 might be the D (6 bases). CDR3 length: 14 residues. CDR1 is SGHTA, CDR2 FQGNSA, per germline. Trimming cost V 1 base and J 8 bases, with 11 bases left between them. CDR3 nucleotide sequence: TGTGCCAGCAGCTTAGTGGCAGGGGCCGAAAAACTGTTTTTT. Amino acids: CASSLVAGAEKLFF.

This clone was seen only a few times. The V gene is TRBV6-5, the J gene TRBJ2-3, with a weak D call TRBD1 (6 bases). Looked up from germline, CDR1 is MNHEY and CDR2 is SVGAGI. This CDR3 is 13 amino acids long. V lost 6 bases and J lost 5, with 12 bases in between. CDR3 sequence reads: CASRPQGEDTQYF. The CDR3 nucleotides read TGTGCCAGCAGACCACAGGGAGAAGATACGCAGTATTTT.

This clone has only a few counts. The genes are TRBV29-1 and TRBJ1-3; 10 bases are shared with TRBD1. The V gene end was trimmed by 6 bases and the J gene end by 0 bases; junction bases not matched to a gene: 11. The CDR3 runs 17 residues. Germline V lookup: CDR1 SQVTM, CDR2 ANQGSEA. The DNA for the CDR3 is TGCAGCGTCCTCCGGACAGGGGGGAAAGGCTCTGGAAACACCATATATTTT. Protein product: CSVLRTGGKGSGNTIYF. The full variable domain, its missing parts supplied by reference TRBV29-1 and TRBJ1-3, is SAVISQKPSRDICQRGTSLTIQCQVDSQVTMMFWYRQQPGQSLTLIATANQGSEATYESGFVIDKFPISRPNLTFSTLTVSNMSPEDSSIYLCSVLRTGGKGSGNTIYFGEGSWLTVV.

J is TRBJ2-1 and V is TRBV6-5; D is ambiguous. The CDR3 is 15 residues long. The germline V gene encodes CDR1 MNHEY and CDR2 SVGAGI. Trimming cost V 3 bases and J 0 bases, with 9 bases left between them. The CDR3 bases are TGTGCCAGCAGTTATTGGGCAGACTCCTACAATGAGCAGTTCTTC. It yields the protein CASSYWADSYNEQFF.

The chain uses TRBV29-1 and TRBJ1-4; D is unclear. Trimming removed 4 bases at V and 7 bases at J, with 10 bases between. The V gene's germline CDR1 is SQVTM and CDR2 ANQGSEA. CDR3 length: 12 residues. CDR3 sequence: CSVAQLVEKLFF. CDR3 in DNA: TGCAGCGTTGCACAGTTGGTTGAAAAACTGTTTTTT.

The chain couples TRBV6-1 to TRBJ2-4; no reliable D call. This CDR3 region has 10 residues. From germline, CDR1 is MNHNS and CDR2 SASEGT. V was shortened by 6 bases and J by 8 bases, with 5 bases between the two germline ends. Written as DNA, the CDR3 is TGTGCCAGCAGAACGGACATTCAGTACTTC. Protein sequence: CASRTDIQYF.

The chain joins TRBV19 to TRBJ1-1; no clear D. Germline V gives CDR1 LNHDA, CDR2 SQIVND (reference sequence). The V end lost 5 bases, the J end lost 4 bases, and 11 bases lay between the germline ends. The CDR3 is 13 residues long. CDR3 amino acids: CASSVGLSTEAFF. The CDR3 coding sequence is TGTGCCAGTAGTGTGGGCCTCAGCACTGAAGCTTTCTTT.

This clone was detected a few times. The J gene is TRBJ2-5, the V gene TRBV7-2, with 7 positions matching TRBD1. Germline CDR1 is SGHTA and CDR2 is FQGNSA. V lost 2 bases and J lost 6; bases outside the gene matches: 12. This CDR3 comprises 16 residues. This CDR3 reads CASSLRPRDSWKTQYF. Written as DNA, the CDR3 is TGTGCCAGCAGCTTACGCCCCCGGGACAGCTGGAAGACCCAGTACTTC.